This entry lists 10 T cell receptor beta chains sequenced from one sample in a study of cytomegalovirus exposure and HLA in healthy donors (dated by TCRdb to between 2016 and 2019). Library preparation used the immunoSEQ multiplex PCR assay. The multiplex PCR relied on a mix of 60 forward primers for TCR Vbeta segments and 13 reverse primers for TCR Jbeta segments. TCRdb's version of the immuneACCESS table is confined to in-frame rearrangements and falls short of the full clone set. An unresolved V gene accounts for under half of the shortfall where checked; the remainder is of unknown origin. The sample table lists over 100,000 clones, 55% to 75% of them with a count of one. Of the sample, 8% to 9.5% is held by the ten largest clones. Sequencing was carried out using PBMCs. These receptors all come from a man aged 25-45 years in good health and CMV-seropositive.

The V gene is TRBV4-1, the J gene TRBJ1-5; 7 positions agree with TRBD1. The CDR3 length is 14 residues. The germline V gene has CDR1 MGHRA and CDR2 YSYEKL. Unmatched junction bases numbered 8, after V lost 8 bases and J lost 4 bases. For the CDR3, the DNA is TGCGCCAGCTCCAGGGACAGTCTTAATCAGCCCCAGCATTTT. Translating it yields CASSRDSLNQPQHF.

This clone was counted a single time. J is TRBJ2-3 and V is TRBV25-1, with 7 bases lining up with TRBD1. The CDR3 contains 13 residues. J gave up 6 bases and V 4 bases, and 4 bases lay outside the gene matches. Germline CDR1 MGHDK, CDR2 SYGVNS. This CDR3 is CASSGQGWDTQYF. CDR3 in DNA: TGTGCCAGCAGTGGACAGGGTTGGGATACGCAGTATTTT.

The rearrangement uses TRBV29-1 and TRBJ1-2; the D gene is possibly TRBD1 (6 bases). This CDR3 is built from 17 residues. V lost 7 bases and J 0 bases, leaving 24 bases between the germline ends. CDR1 SQVTM and CDR2 ANQGSEA come from the germline V gene. The CDR3 DNA reads TGCAGCGCCGTCGAGCCCGGGACACTTTCCTCTAACTATGGCTACACCTTC. Translating gives CSAVEPGTLSSNYGYTF.

This chain links TRBV7-9 with TRBJ1-2; 8 positions match TRBD1. Trimming at V came to 5 bases and at J to 2 bases, leaving 7 bases not matched to a gene. Germline V lookup: CDR1 SEHNR, CDR2 FQNEAQ (reference sequence). This CDR3 contains 15 residues. The CDR3 DNA reads as TGTGCCAGCAGCCAGTTGGACAGGGACAACTATGGCTACACCTTC. Translation: CASSQLDRDNYGYTF.

The chain carries TRBV7-9 and TRBJ2-2; 8 bases align to TRBD1. This CDR3 has 14 amino acids. J gave up 7 bases and V 5 bases, and 6 bases lay outside the gene matches. Germline V gives CDR1 SEHNR, CDR2 FQNEAQ (reference sequence). The CDR3 DNA follows: TGTGCCAGCAGCGCGGACAGGGTCGGCGGGGAGCTGTTTTTT. Its protein is CASSADRVGGELFF.

The chain uses TRBV28 and TRBJ2-1, with 14 bases matching TRBD2. The V gene end was trimmed by 3 bases and the J gene end by 6 bases; junction bases not matched to a gene: 7. Germline CDR1 is MDHEN and CDR2 is SYDVKM. The CDR3 spans 17 residues. CDR3 nucleotide sequence: TGTGCCAGCAGTTTGGGGGGACTAGCGGGAGTTTCCAATGAGCAGTTCTTC. Its protein product is CASSLGGLAGVSNEQFF.

This clone appeared a single time. The V and J genes are TRBV27 and TRBJ2-5; tentatively, D is TRBD2 (6 bases). CDR3 length: 11 residues. V lost 6 bases and J lost 9, with 11 bases in between. The germline CDR1 and CDR2 sequences are MNHEY and SMNVEV (reference sequence). CDR3 sequence: CASSWGDAQYF. CDR3 nucleotides: TGTGCCAGCAGCTGGGGGGACGCCCAGTACTTC.

The V gene is TRBV18, the J gene TRBJ1-1, with 8 bases fitting TRBD1. The germline V gene encodes CDR1 KGHSH and CDR2 LQKENI. V trimming: 6 bases; J trimming: 4 bases; junction bases outside the gene matches: 16. CDR3 length equals 17 residues. The CDR3 reads CASSPAMAGGRRTEAFF. The CDR3 DNA reads as TGTGCCAGCTCTCCTGCGATGGCAGGGGGCAGGCGCACTGAAGCTTTCTTT.

This clone came up once. The CDR3 DNA reads TGTGCCAGCAGCGTAGTGAACCCAGCGGGAGGGCCAGTGGGGTGGGATGAGCAGTTCTTC. This codes for CASSVVNPAGGPVGWDEQFF. The chain uses TRBV9 and TRBJ2-1; 10 bases match TRBD2. The germline V gene encodes CDR1 SGDLS and CDR2 YYNGEE. Trimming took 0 bases from V and 8 from J; bases not matched to a gene: 20. This CDR3 comprises 20 residues.

The genes are TRBV6-4 and TRBJ2-7; 8 bases agree with TRBD2. The trim removed 5 bases at V and 4 bases at J, leaving 10 bases unmatched. Germline CDR1 reads MRHNA; CDR2 reads SNTAGT. The CDR3 runs 15 residues. The CDR3 sequence is CASSKKREGLYEQYV. The DNA for the CDR3 is TGTGCCAGCAGTAAGAAACGGGAGGGCCTATACGAGCAGTACGTC.